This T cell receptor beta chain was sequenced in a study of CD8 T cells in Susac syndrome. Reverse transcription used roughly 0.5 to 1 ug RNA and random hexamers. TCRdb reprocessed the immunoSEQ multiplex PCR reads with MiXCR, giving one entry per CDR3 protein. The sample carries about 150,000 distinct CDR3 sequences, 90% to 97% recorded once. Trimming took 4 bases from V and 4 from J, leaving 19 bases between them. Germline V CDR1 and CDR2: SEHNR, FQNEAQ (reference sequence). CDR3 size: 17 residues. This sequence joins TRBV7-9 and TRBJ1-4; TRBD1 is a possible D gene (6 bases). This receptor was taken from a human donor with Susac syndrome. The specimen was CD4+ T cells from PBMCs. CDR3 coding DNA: TGTGCCAGCAGCTATACAGGGCGCGGCGACTTTAATGAAAAACTGTTTTTT. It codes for CASSYTGRGDFNEKLFF.